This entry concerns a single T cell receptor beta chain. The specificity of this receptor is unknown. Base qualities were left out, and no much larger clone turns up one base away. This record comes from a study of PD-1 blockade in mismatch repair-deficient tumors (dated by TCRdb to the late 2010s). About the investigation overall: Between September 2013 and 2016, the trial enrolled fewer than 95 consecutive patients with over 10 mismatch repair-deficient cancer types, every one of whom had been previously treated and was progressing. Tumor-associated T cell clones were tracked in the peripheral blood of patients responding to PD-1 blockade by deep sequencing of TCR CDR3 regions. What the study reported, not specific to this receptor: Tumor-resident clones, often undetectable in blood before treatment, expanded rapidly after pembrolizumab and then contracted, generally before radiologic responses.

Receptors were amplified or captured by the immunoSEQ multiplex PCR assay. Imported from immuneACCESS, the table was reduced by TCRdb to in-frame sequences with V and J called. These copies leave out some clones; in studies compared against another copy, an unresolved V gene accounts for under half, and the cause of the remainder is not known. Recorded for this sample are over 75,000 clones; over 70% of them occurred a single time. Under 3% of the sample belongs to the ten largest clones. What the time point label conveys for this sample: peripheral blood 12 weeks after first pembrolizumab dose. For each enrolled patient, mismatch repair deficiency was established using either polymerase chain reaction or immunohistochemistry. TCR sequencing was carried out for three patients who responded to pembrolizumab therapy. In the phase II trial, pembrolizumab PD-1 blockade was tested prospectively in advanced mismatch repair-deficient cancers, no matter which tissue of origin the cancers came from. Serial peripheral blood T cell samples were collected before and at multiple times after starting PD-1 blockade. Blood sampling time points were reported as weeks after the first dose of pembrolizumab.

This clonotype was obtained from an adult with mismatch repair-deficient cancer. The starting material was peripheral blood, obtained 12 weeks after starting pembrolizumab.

The CDR3: CASSSIKEPYGYTF. The nucleotide sequence is given as TGTGCCAGCAGTAGCATAAAAGAACCCTATGGCTACACCTTC. Recombination linked TRBV25-1 to TRBJ1-2, with no confident D gene call. For CDR1 and CDR2, the germline V gene lists MGHDK and SYGVNS. Trimming at the junction amounts to 5 bases on V and 4 bases on J, and the germline ends lie 14 bases apart. From the cysteine through the phenylalanine, the CDR3 covers 14 amino acids. Left in the record is the CDR3 DNA by itself, 42 bases read in frame from the first base.